The subject of this entry is one TCR beta chain. Its antigen is unknown. The V end lost 3 bases, the J end lost 0 bases, and 12 bases lay between the germline ends. The CDR3 is made up of 16 amino acids. In germline, CDR1 is KGHSH, CDR2 LQKENI. From RNA transcripts, TCR beta CDR3 regions were amplified. First-round RT-PCR with HTBI primers amplified the TCR CDR3 region. TCRdb fed the multiplex PCR reads into MiXCR, producing one record per CDR3 protein. Found here are around 280,000 distinct CDR3 sequences, approximately 12% of them singletons; the top ten hold about 8%. Among the patients, aged 18 to 65, hyperthyroidism was newly diagnosed and had lasted under 2 months. This entry belongs to a study of T cells in Graves' hyperthyroidism and ophthalmopathy. Broader study findings: Researchers found most expanded thyroid clonotypes above 0.001 in blood as well.

Sequencing input: blood. This sequence was found in a woman in her thirties with Graves' hyperthyroidism that later progressed to Graves' ophthalmopathy. The chain recombines TRBV18 with TRBJ2-1; perhaps TRBD1 as D (5 bases). CDR3 nucleotide sequence: TGTGCCAGCTCACCGCGGTGGGGCGCCTCCTACAATGAGCAGTTCTTC. Its translation is CASSPRWGASYNEQFF.